The 21 T cell receptor beta chains given below trace back to one sample, sequenced in a study of metastatic and nonmetastatic thyroid tumors. TCRdb ran MiXCR on the PCR reads. The table lists 22,000 or so clones, under 30% of them singletons. Patients had received no treatment of any kind before thyroid surgery. The specimen sequenced was blood. Receptors were obtained from a male donor with papillary thyroid cancer or a benign thyroid nodule (not recorded which). Some clones in this sample may be carry-over from other donors' samples.

Regarding this clone: A single base separates this from a much larger clone, so it may be a read error. This specimen includes other DNA sequences encoding the same CDR3. The chain joins TRBV5-5 to TRBJ1-1, with D perhaps matching TRBD1 (5 bases). The CDR3 sequence is 13 residues long. Trimming pared 8 bases from V and 0 bases from J, leaving 11 bases between. Germline V gene data show CDR1 as SGHKS and CDR2 as YYEKEE (reference sequence). The CDR3 is CASSRGMNTEAFF. The CDR3, as DNA: TGTGCCAGTAGCCGGGGGATGAACACTGAAGCTTTCTTT.

The chain employs TRBV24-1 and TRBJ2-5, with 10 positions matching TRBD2. Germline trimming cut 4 bases from V and 5 bases from J; bases unmatched to any gene: 3. This CDR3 spans 14 amino acids. In germline, CDR1 is KGHDR, CDR2 SFDVKD. CDR3 nucleotides: TGTGCCACCAGTGACCCTAGCGGGAGTGAGACCCAGTACTTC. It codes for CATSDPSGSETQYF.

The rearrangement uses TRBV7-2 and TRBJ2-7, with 8 bases identical to TRBD1. Germline V lookup: CDR1 SGHTA, CDR2 FQGNSA. Unmatched junction bases numbered 7, after V lost 4 bases and J lost 2 bases. The CDR3 spans 15 residues. The CDR3 region has the DNA TGTGCCAGCAGCTCCCGGACAGGGCCAGCCTACGAGCAGTACTTC. It is translated as CASSSRTGPAYEQYF.

Comments on this clone: One end of the junction is discordant with germline, which a read error may explain. CDR3 protein: CASSSQQTTSHLHF. The CDR3 DNA reads TGTGCCAGCAGTTCTCAGCAGACCACTTCACACCTCCACTTT. This rearrangement joins TRBV12-3 or TRBV12-4 to TRBJ1-6, with D unclear. The CDR3 loop spans 14 amino acids.

The V and J genes are TRBV6-2 or TRBV6-3 and TRBJ1-1; possible D gene TRBD1, 5 bases. Trimming cost V 2 bases and J 0 bases, with 7 bases left between them. Germline-derived CDR1 and CDR2 are MNHEY and SVGEGT. The CDR3 totals 14 residues. Written as DNA, the CDR3 is TGTGCCAGCAGTTACGGGGGAATGAACACTGAAGCTTTCTTT. It specifies CASSYGGMNTEAFF.

This clone has a handful of counts. V usage is TRBV6-1 and J usage is TRBJ2-1; 14 bases are shared with TRBD2. The germline V gene has CDR1 MNHNS and CDR2 SASEGT. This CDR3 spans 13 amino acids. J lost 10 bases, V lost 7 bases, and 3 bases had no gene match. The CDR3 region has the DNA TGTGCCAGCAAGGGGACTAGCGGGGGAGAGCAGTTCTTC. Its protein is CASKGTSGGEQFF.

V usage is TRBV15 and J usage is TRBJ2-3; D may be TRBD2 (6 bases). With 0 bases removed from V and 6 bases from J, the gap between germline ends came to 16 bases. CDR3 length: 16 amino acids. Looked up from germline, CDR1 is LNHNV and CDR2 is YYDKDF (reference sequence). The CDR3 region has the DNA TGTGCCACCAGCAGAGATGACGGCGGGGATAGGGATACGCAGTATTTT. Residues: CATSRDDGGDRDTQYF.

This clone was counted only a few times. This chain uses TRBV12-3 or TRBV12-4 with TRBJ1-5; 9 bases line up with TRBD1. CDR3 length equals 14 residues. V shed 5 bases and J 6 bases; nucleotides not matched to a gene: 5. CDR3 DNA sequence: TGTGCCAGCAGTACCACAGGGGGCGGTCAGCCCCAGCATTTT. Translating gives CASSTTGGGQPQHF.

This clone was detected ten times or more. The J gene is TRBJ2-7, the V gene TRBV19; D possibly corresponds to TRBD2 (6 bases). Deletions cut 3 bases from V and 5 bases from J, with 11 bases between. The CDR3 has 13 amino acids. Germline V gives CDR1 LNHDA, CDR2 SQIVND (reference sequence). CDR3 nucleotides: TGTGCCAGTAGTATGGGGTGGGGGGACGAGCAGTACTTC. This encodes CASSMGWGDEQYF.

The chain combines TRBV5-4 with TRBJ2-5; D perhaps matches TRBD1 (6 bases). Germline V gene data show CDR1 as SGHNT and CDR2 as YYREEE (reference sequence). Deletions cut 5 bases from V and 1 base from J, with 15 bases between. This CDR3 comprises 15 residues. CDR3 DNA: TGTGCCAGCAGTCACACCTGGGACACCCAAGAGACCCAGTACTTC. Its protein product is CASSHTWDTQETQYF.

This clone was counted between two and nine times. This is likely a read error, given that the CDR3 carries no conserved phenylalanine or tryptophan at its end. The rearrangement links TRBV29-1 to TRBJ1-1; D remains unclear. CDR3 length: 12 amino acids. Germline V gene data show CDR1 as SQVTM and CDR2 as ANQGSEA. V was cut by 4 bases and J by 3 bases, with 9 bases left in between. CDR3 amino acids: CSVAERDTEAFS. The CDR3 DNA reads as TGCAGCGTTGCTGAGAGGGACACTGAAGCTTTCTCT.

The chain is built from TRBV6-1 and TRBJ2-7; D unresolved. This CDR3 comprises 13 residues. Germline-derived CDR1 and CDR2 are MNHNS and SASEGT. The V end lost 4 bases, the J end lost 3 bases, and 10 bases lay between the germline ends. Here the CDR3 reads CASSAEQLYEQYF. The CDR3, as DNA: TGTGCCAGCAGTGCGGAACAACTCTACGAGCAGTACTTC.

This clone was seen at least ten times. The chain combines TRBV7-3 with TRBJ2-7; no clear D. The V gene lost 0 bases and the J gene lost 2 bases, with 14 bases spanning the gap. From germline, CDR1 is SGHTA and CDR2 FQGTGA. This CDR3 contains 16 residues. The CDR3 bases are TGTGCCAGCAGCTTAACGAGTGTGGGCGGTACCTACGAGCAGTACTTC. Protein: CASSLTSVGGTYEQYF. The variable domain in full, with the rest retrieved from reference TRBV7-3 and TRBJ2-7, is GAGVSQTPSNKVTEKGKYVELRCDPISGHTALYWYRQSLGQGPEFLIYFQGTGAADDSGLPNDRFFAVRPEGSVSTLKIQRTERGDSAVYLCASSLTSVGGTYEQYFGPGTRLTVT.

This clone was counted a single time. The rearrangement links TRBV28 to TRBJ1-1; tentative D call: TRBD1 (5 bases). This CDR3 region has 12 residues. V was clipped by 2 bases and J by 11 bases, with 12 bases between them. CDR1 MDHEN and CDR2 SYDVKM come from the germline V gene. The CDR3 coding sequence is TGTGCCAGCAGTTTAAAGGGGAAAGATGCTTTCTTT. Protein: CASSLKGKDAFF.

In its sample, this clone was seen many times. This rearrangement joins TRBV19 to TRBJ2-3; D is possibly TRBD1 or TRBD2 (5 bases each). Germline values: CDR1 LNHDA, CDR2 SQIVND (reference sequence). This CDR3 has 13 amino acids. Between the trimmed V and J ends, which lost 4 bases and 6 bases, there was a span of 11 bases. Here the CDR3 DNA reads TGTGCCAGTAGTACCCGGGGCCTGGATACGCAGTATTTT. Protein sequence: CASSTRGLDTQYF.

The chain links TRBV11-2 to TRBJ1-2; maybe TRBD1 (6 bases). CDR1 is SGHAT, CDR2 FQNNGV, per germline. V was clipped by 1 base and J by 4 bases, with 7 bases between them. This CDR3 has 13 residues. CDR3 coding DNA: TGTGCCAGCAGCTTAGGGGACACCTATGGCTACACCTTC. This translates into CASSLGDTYGYTF. The full variable domain, completed using reference TRBV11-2 and TRBJ1-2, is EAGVAQSPRYKIIEKRQSVAFWCNPISGHATLYWYQQILGQGPKLLIQFQNNGVVDDSQLPKDRFSAERLKGVDSTLKIQPAKLEDSAVYLCASSLGDTYGYTFGSGTRLTVV.

This clone was seen many times. The chain uses TRBV20-1 and TRBJ1-1; 7 bases are a match to TRBD1. CDR1 DFQATT and CDR2 SNEGSKA come from the germline V gene (reference sequence). With 5 bases clipped from V and 3 bases from J, the junction kept 6 bases outside the gene matches. The CDR3 consists of 13 residues. CDR3 coding DNA: TGCAGTGCTCTCCGGGACAGATACACTGAAGCTTTCTTT. This gives the protein CSALRDRYTEAFF.

This clone came up many times. This sequence joins TRBV10-1 and TRBJ2-7, with 9 bases lining up with TRBD2. The CDR3 is made up of 15 amino acids. Per the germline V gene, CDR1 is WNHNN and CDR2 is SYGVQD (reference sequence). After removal of 0 bases from V and 6 bases from J, the junction contained 6 bases not matched to a gene. The CDR3, as DNA: TGCGCCAGCAGTGAGTCGGGAGCGGGAGGATTCGAGCAGTACTTC. It specifies CASSESGAGGFEQYF.

The chain couples TRBV27 to TRBJ1-6, with D unclear. The germline V gene has CDR1 MNHEY and CDR2 SMNVEV (reference sequence). Trimming took off 0 bases at V and 8 bases at J, with 11 bases between the two ends. CDR3 length: 15 amino acids. CDR3 sequence: CASSLSMSGYSPLHF. CDR3 nucleotides: TGTGCCAGCAGTTTATCGATGTCGGGATATTCACCCCTCCACTTT.

This clone was found many times. This rearrangement joins TRBV3-1 to TRBJ2-5; 11 nucleotides align to TRBD2. Germline loops: CDR1 LGHDT, CDR2 YNNKEL (reference sequence). The CDR3 spans 16 residues. The trim removed 6 bases at V and 4 bases at J, leaving 10 bases unmatched. The CDR3 region has the DNA TGTGCCAGCAGACTAGCGGGAGCCCGGAAAGGAGAGACCCAGTACTTC. It is translated as CASRLAGARKGETQYF.

This clone was found many times. V is TRBV4-2 and J is TRBJ1-6; TRBD1 might be the D (5 bases). The CDR3 length is 15 residues. The V gene lost 0 bases and the J gene lost 10 bases, with 13 bases spanning the gap. In germline, CDR1 is LGHNA, CDR2 YNFKEQ. The CDR3, as DNA: TGTGCCAGCAGCCAAGATGTCGGCAGGGAATCACCCCTCCACTTT. It translates to CASSQDVGRESPLHF.